This T cell receptor beta chain was sequenced during a study of blood T cell repertoires in COVID-19 (dated by TCRdb to the early 2020s). Broadly, across the study: Samples from collaborators originated in the United States, Italy and Spain and spanned both the acute and convalescent phases of COVID-19. HLA class I and class II types, where available, came from metadata supplied by the sample provider rather than from assay-based typing. The repertoires were released in a freely available public database meant as a resource for research on the immune response to SARS-CoV-2. The dataset comprised deeply sampled blood TCRbeta repertoires from subjects exposed to, actively infected with, or recovered from COVID-19. Nearly every sample came with metadata listing a de-identified subject ID, COVID-19 status, age in years and sex. Samples were obtained from the ongoing ImmuneRACE study (first 160 participants) and from approximately 1,200 subjects provided by 6 global collaborators. The material from the prospective study consisted of cDNA or gDNA derived from T cells, B-cell-depleted T cells, or PBMCs.

For this clone: What this receptor recognizes is not known. Base quality data are lacking; no much larger clone is found one base away.

From the germline V gene (reference sequence), CDR1 is GTSNPN and CDR2 is SVGIG. The CDR3 holds 13 amino acids from the cysteine to the phenylalanine. This entry keeps only the CDR3 DNA: 39 bases, framed from base 1. Cut back by 0 bases and 6 bases, the V and J ends lie 12 bases apart. TCRbeta CDR3 regions were amplified from genomic DNA by means of the immunoSEQ Assay, a bias-controlled multiplex PCR. The study's own analysis went as follows. The number of nucleated cells in each sample was estimated from the amplification of reference gene primers within the assay. To quantify the absolute abundance of each unique TCRbeta CDR3 rearrangement, sequence reads were collapsed and filtered. Productive Simpson clonality was computed per sample as the square root of Simpson's diversity index over productive rearrangements. TCRdb took over this immuneACCESS table, retaining in-frame rearrangements with V and J assigned. Such tables are incomplete; in checked studies, under half of the missing clones stem from an unresolved V gene, and the remainder is unexplained. V and J calls and clone size are copied from that table; D and trimming were computed from the DNA. In this sample the table shows about 150,000 clones, about 85% of which occur a single time. The leading ten clones occupy roughly 13% of the sample.

Another Seattle source contributed samples from volunteer blood donors who had recovered from COVID-19. Whole blood was collected in K2EDTA tubes by collaborating institutions according to the institutions' own protocols. For TCRbeta analysis, collaborators shipped samples in one of three forms: frozen whole blood, isolated PBMCs, or DNA extracted from either of those sample types. Overall results and qualifications from the work: Clinical and demographic metadata were provided uncurated, with the amount varying by source and participant.

Here the chain combines TRBV30 and TRBJ2-7, and the D gene may be TRBD1, 5 bases matching. The specimen was peripheral blood. This clonotype was sampled from a man between 65 and 79 years old who had recovered from COVID-19. The nucleotide sequence reads TGTGCCTGGAGTGTACCTCAGGGTTTCGAGCAGTACTTC. The resulting protein is CAWSVPQGFEQYF.